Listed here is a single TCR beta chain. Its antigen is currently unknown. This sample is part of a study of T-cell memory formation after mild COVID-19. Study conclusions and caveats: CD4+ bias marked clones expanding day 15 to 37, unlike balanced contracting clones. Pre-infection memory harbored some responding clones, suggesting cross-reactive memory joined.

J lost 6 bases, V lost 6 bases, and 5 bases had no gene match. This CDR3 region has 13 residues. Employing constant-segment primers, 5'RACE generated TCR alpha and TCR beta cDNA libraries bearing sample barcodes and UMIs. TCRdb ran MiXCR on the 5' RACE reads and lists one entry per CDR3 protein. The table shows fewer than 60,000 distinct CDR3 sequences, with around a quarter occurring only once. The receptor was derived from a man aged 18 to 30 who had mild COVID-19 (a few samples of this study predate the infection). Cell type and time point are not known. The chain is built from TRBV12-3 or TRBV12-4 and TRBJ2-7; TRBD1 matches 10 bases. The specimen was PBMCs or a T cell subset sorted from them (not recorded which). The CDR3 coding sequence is TGTGCCAGCAGCCAAGGACAGGGGGTCGAGCAGTACTTC. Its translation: CASSQGQGVEQYF.